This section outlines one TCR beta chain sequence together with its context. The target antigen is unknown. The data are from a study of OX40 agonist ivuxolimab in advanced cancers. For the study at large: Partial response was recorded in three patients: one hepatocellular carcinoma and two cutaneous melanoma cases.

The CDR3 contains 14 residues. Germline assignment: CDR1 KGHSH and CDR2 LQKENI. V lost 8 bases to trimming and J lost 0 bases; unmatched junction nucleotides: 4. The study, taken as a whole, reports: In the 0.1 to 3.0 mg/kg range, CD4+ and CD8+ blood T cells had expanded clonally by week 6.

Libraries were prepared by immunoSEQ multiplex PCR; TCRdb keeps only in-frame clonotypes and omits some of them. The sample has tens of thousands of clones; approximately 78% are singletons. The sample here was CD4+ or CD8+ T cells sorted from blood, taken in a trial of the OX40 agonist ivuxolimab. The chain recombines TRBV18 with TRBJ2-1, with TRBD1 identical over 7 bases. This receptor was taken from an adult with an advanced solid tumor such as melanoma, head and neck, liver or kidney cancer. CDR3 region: CASLRDSSYNEQFF. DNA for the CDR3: TGTGCCAGCCTCAGGGACAGCTCCTACAATGAGCAGTTCTTC.